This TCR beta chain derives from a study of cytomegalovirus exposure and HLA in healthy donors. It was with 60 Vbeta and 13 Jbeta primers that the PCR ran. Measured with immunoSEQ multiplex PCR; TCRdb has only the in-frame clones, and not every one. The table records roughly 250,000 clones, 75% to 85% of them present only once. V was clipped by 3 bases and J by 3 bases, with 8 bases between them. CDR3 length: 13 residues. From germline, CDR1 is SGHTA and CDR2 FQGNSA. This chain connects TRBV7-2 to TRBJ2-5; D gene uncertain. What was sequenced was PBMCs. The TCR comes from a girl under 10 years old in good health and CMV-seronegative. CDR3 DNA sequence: TGTGCCAGCAGCTTGTCGCGGAAAGAGACCCAGTACTTC. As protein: CASSLSRKETQYF.